This T cell receptor (beta chain) was sequenced for a study of blood T cells in healthy people across ages. Across the study: Template switching captured about one barcoded beta molecule per two T cells. Findings and caveats of the study: Naive and antigen-experienced cells were not separated, limiting conclusive comparison. Older age coincided with a roughly linear decline in TCR beta diversity per million T cells. Naive CD4+ cells and diversity were both higher in long-lived donors than in aged donors.

Germline-derived CDR1 and CDR2 are SGHTA and FQGNSA. CDR3 size: 15 residues. A J-beta primer mix and a sample-barcoded 5' primer were used in a second PCR of about 7 to 11 cycles. TCRdb ran MiXCR on the 5' RACE reads and lists one entry per CDR3 protein. The data hold hundreds of thousands of distinct CDR3 sequences, with 29% observed a single time. About this clonotype: Antigen specificity is unknown. One end of the junction fails to match germline, which may point to a read error.

The chain links TRBV7-2 to TRBJ2-3, with 11 bases lining up with TRBD2. The clonotype originates from a woman of 80 years or more in good health. Sequencing was performed on blood. DNA of the CDR3: TGTGCCGGCAGCTCCTGGCTAGCGGGGGGTGATACGCAGTATTTT. Translation: CAGSSWLAGGDTQYF.